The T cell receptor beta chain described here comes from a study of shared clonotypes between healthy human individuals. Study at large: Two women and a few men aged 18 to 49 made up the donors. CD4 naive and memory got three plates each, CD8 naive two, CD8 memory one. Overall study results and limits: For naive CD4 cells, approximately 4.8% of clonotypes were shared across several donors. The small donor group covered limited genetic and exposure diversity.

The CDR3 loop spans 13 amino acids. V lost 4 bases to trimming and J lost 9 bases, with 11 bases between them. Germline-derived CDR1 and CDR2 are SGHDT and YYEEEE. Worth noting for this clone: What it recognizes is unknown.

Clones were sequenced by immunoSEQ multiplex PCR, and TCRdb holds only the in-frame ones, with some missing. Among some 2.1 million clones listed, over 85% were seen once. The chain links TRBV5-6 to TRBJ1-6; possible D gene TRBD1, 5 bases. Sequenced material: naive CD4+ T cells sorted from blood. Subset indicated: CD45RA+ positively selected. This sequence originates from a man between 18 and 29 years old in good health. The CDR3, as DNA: TGTGCCAGCAGCCCCATGGGGGGTTCACCCCTCCACTTT. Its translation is CASSPMGGSPLHF. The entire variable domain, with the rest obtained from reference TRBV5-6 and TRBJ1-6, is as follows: DAGVTQSPTHLIKTRGQQVTLRCSPKSGHDTVSWYQQALGQGPQFIFQYYEEEERQRGNFPDRFSGHQFPNYSSELNVNALLLGDSALYLCASSPMGGSPLHFGNGTRLTVT.